This T cell receptor (beta chain) was documented in a study of cytomegalovirus exposure and HLA in healthy donors. Germline V gene data show CDR1 as LNHNV and CDR2 as YYDKDF (reference sequence). The CDR3 has 17 amino acids. V gave up 0 bases and J gave up 2 bases; unmatched junction bases: 4. PCR was performed using 60 Vbeta and 13 Jbeta primers. TCRdb's copy holds only in-frame clones and misses some; the assay was immunoSEQ multiplex PCR. The repertoire holds over 200,000 clones, with 82% as singletons. This receptor was obtained from a woman in her thirties or forties in good health and CMV-seropositive. Sequencing was carried out using PBMCs. This sequence joins TRBV15 and TRBJ2-6; 7 bases match TRBD1. CDR3 in amino acids: CATSRDLGGAGANVLTF. CDR3 nucleotides: TGTGCCACCAGCAGAGATTTAGGGGGCGCTGGGGCCAACGTCCTGACTTTC.